This TCR beta chain came from a study of OX40 agonist ivuxolimab in advanced cancers. The data were produced by immunoSEQ multiplex PCR, yet TCRdb's version contains in-frame clones alone and is incomplete. Here the sample spans 84,000 or so clones, 85% to 95% being singletons. The receptor comes from an adult with an advanced solid tumor such as melanoma, head and neck, liver or kidney cancer. The source material was CD4+ or CD8+ T cells sorted from blood, sampled in a trial of the OX40 agonist ivuxolimab.

The CDR3 region is CASSWQGTDTQYF. CDR3 in DNA: TGTGCCAGCAGCTGGCAGGGTACAGATACGCAGTATTTT. V gene TRBV5-4 combines with J gene TRBJ2-3, with D perhaps matching TRBD1 (5 bases). Germline V lookup: CDR1 SGHNT, CDR2 YYREEE (reference sequence). Trimming cost V 3 bases and J 3 bases, with 8 bases left between them. This CDR3 is 13 amino acids long.